Included here is one TCR beta chain sequence, with context. The antigen remains unidentified. The data derive from a study of shared clonotypes between healthy human individuals. At the level of the study: Two women and three men aged 18 to 49 made up the donors. There were three CD4 naive, three CD4 memory, two CD8 naive and one CD8 memory plates per donor. Study observations and caveats: The sampled material consisted only of blood, and tissue repertoires are likely to differ.

CDR3 size: 15 residues. V was pared by 3 bases and J by 0 bases, with 9 bases between. The V gene's germline CDR1 is MGHDK and CDR2 SYGVNS. This table comes from immunoSEQ multiplex PCR, and its TCRdb copy is limited to in-frame clones, with some not included. The table shows about 2.1 million clones, with over 85% occurring only once. Terminally differentiated effector memory CD45RA+ cells were left out of the naive CD8 fraction, which was CD45RO-negative and positively selected for CCR7. The study drew all its donors from Caucasian adults living in Nashville, Tennessee. The clonotype originates from a man between 18 and 35 years old in good health. Some clones in this sample may be carry-over from other donors' samples. Sequencing was done on a sample of naive CD8+ T cells from PBMCs. The chain couples TRBV25-1 to TRBJ2-1; D remains unclear. DNA of the CDR3: TGTGCCAGCAGTGATAGGGCGTTCTCCTACAATGAGCAGTTCTTC. Translation: CASSDRAFSYNEQFF.